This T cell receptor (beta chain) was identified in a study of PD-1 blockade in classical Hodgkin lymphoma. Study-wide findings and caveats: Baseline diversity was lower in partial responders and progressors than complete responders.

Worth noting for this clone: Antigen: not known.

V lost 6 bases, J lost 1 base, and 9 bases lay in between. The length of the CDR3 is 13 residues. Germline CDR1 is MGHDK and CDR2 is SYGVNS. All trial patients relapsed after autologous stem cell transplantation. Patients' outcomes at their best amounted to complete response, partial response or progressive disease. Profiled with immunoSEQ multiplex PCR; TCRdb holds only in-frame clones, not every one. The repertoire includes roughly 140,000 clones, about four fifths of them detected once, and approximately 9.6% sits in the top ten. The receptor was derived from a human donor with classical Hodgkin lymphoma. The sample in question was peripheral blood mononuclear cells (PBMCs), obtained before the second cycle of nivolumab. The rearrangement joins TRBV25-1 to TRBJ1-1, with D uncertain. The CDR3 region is CASSADTNTEAFF. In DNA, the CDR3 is TGTGCCAGCAGCGCCGACACGAACACTGAAGCTTTCTTT. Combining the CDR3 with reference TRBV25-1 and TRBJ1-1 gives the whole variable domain EADIYQTPRYLVIGTGKKITLECSQTMGHDKMYWYQQDPGMELHLIHYSYGVNSTEKGDLSSESTVSRIRTEHFPLTLESARPSHTSQYLCASSADTNTEAFFGQGTRLTVV.